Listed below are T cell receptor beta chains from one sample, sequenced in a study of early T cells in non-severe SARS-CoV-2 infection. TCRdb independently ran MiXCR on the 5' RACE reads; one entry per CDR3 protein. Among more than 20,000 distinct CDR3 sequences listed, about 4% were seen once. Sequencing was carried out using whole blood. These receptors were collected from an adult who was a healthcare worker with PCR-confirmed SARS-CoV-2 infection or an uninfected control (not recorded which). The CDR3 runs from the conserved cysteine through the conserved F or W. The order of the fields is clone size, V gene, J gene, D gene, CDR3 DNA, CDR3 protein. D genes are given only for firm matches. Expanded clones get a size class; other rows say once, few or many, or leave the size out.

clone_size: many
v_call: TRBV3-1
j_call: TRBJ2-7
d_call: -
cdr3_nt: TGTGCCAGCAGCCAAGATCACCCAGGGTTTTACGAGCAGTACTTC
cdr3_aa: CASSQDHPGFYEQYF

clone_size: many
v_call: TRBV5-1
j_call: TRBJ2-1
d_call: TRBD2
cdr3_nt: TGCGCCAGCAGCCATTCTGGACTAGCGGGAGGGCCACAGTGGGGTTACAATGAGCAGTTCTTC
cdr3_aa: CASSHSGLAGGPQWGYNEQFF

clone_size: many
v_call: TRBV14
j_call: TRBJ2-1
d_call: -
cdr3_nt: TGTGCCAGCAGCGGAGAAGGGGGGATTCCGGTCAATGAGCAGTTCTTC
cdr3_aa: CASSGEGGIPVNEQFF

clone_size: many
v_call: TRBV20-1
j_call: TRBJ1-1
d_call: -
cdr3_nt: TGCAGTGCTAGAGTCCGGGATTACACTGAAGCTTTCTTT
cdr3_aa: CSARVRDYTEAFF

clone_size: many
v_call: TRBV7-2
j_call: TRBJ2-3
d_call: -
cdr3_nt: TGTGCCAGCATCCTCACCCACACAGATACGCAGTATTTT
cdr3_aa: CASILTHTDTQYF

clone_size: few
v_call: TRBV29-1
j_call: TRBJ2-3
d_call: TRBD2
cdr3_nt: TGCAGCGCCGGGGGACTAGCGGGAGGGACGGGCACAGATACGCAGTATTTT
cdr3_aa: CSAGGLAGGTGTDTQYF

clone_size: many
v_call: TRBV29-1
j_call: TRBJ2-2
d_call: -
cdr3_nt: TGCAGCGTTGAGGGGGCTCCGGGCGGGGAGCTGTTTTTT
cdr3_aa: CSVEGAPGGELFF

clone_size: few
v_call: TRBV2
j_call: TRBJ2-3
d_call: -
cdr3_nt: TGTGCCAGCAGGACACATCTAGCATCGAGGGGGGATACGCAGTATTTT
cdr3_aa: CASRTHLASRGDTQYF

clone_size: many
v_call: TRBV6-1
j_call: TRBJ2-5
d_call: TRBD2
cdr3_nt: TGTGCCAGCAGTGCCCTAGCGGGAGGTGGAGAGACCCAGTACTTC
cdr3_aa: CASSALAGGGETQYF

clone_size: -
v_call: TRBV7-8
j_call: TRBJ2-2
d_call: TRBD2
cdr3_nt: TGTGCCAGCAGCTTAGTATGGACTAGCAGCACCGGGGAGCTGTTTTTT
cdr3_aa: CASSLVWTSSTGELFF

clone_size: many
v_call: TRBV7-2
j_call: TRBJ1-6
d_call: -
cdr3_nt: TGTGCCAGCACCCCTTCTCTAGGGACTTCACCCCTCCACTTT
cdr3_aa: CASTPSLGTSPLHF

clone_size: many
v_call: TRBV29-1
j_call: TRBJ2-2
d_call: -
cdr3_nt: TGCAGCGTTTTTCCCTCAGGTGGCGGGGAGCTGTTTTTT
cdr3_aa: CSVFPSGGGELFF

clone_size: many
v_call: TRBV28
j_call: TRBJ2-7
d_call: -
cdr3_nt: TGTGCCAGCAGTTGGTCCGGGACCTCCTACGAGCAGTACTTC
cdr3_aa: CASSWSGTSYEQYF

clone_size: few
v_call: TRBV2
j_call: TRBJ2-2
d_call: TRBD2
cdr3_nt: TGTGCCAGCAGTGATATACTAGCGGGAGCCGGGGAGCTGTTTTTT
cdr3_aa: CASSDILAGAGELFF

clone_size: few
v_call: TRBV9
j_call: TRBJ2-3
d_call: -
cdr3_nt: TGTGCCAGCAGCGTAGCAGCGGATACGCAGTATTTT
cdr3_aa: CASSVAADTQYF

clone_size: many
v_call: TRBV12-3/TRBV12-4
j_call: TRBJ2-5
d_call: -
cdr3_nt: TGTGCCAGCAGTTTGCCCCGGGACACTCAAGAGACCCAGTACTTC
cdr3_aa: CASSLPRDTQETQYF

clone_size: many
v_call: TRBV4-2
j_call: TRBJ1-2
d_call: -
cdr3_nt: TGTGCCAGCAGCCAAGAGGACGGGCGGAACTATGGCTACACCTTC
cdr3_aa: CASSQEDGRNYGYTF

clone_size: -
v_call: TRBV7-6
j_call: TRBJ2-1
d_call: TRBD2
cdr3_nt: TGTGCCAGCAGCTTACCTCCTAGCGGTGGCTCCTACAATGAGCAGTTCTTC
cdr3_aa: CASSLPPSGGSYNEQFF

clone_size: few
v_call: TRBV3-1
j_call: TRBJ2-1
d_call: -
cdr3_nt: TGTGCCAGCAGCCAAATTCTCAGGGACATATACAATGAGCAGTTCTTC
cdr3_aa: CASSQILRDIYNEQFF

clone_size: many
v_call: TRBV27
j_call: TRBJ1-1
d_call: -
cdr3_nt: TGTGCCAGCAGTCCCGGTGGCGAGAACACTGAAGCTTTCTTT
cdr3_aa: CASSPGGENTEAFF

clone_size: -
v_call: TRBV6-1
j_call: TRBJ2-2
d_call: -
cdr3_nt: TGTGCCAGCAGTGAACTACGAGCGGTCACCGGGGAGCTGTTTTTT
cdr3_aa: CASSELRAVTGELFF

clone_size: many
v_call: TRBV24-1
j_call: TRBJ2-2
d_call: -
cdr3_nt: TGTGCCACCAGCCGTACTAGCCCCACCGGGGAGCTGTTTTTT
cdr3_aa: CATSRTSPTGELFF

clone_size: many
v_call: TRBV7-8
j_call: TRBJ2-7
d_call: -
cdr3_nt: TGTGCCAGCAGCTTAGATCGGAGCTACGAGCAGTACTTC
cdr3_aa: CASSLDRSYEQYF

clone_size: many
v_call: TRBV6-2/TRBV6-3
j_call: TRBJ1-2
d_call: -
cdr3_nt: TGTGCCAGCAGTTACGAACAGGGAAGGAGTGATGGCTACACCTTC
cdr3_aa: CASSYEQGRSDGYTF

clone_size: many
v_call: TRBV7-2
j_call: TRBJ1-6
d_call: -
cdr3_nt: TGTGCCAGCACCTTGACAGAAGGATATTCACCCCTCCACTTT
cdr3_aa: CASTLTEGYSPLHF

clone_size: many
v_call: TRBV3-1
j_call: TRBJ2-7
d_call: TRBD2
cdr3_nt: TGTGCCAGCAGCCCCCCGAGGCGGGAGAGCGACGAGCAGTACTTC
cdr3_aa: CASSPPRRESDEQYF

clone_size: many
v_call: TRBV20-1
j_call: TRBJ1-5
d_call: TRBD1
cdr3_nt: TGCTCCTCCCCGGGACAGGGAAGGGATCAGCCCCAGCATTTT
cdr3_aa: CSSPGQGRDQPQHF

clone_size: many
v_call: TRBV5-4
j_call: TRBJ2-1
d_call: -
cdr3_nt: TGTGCCAGCATCCGAGGGGGGGGGCCCTCCAATGAGCAGTTCTTC
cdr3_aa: CASIRGGGPSNEQFF

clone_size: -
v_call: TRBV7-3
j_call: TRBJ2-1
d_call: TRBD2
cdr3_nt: TGTGCCAGCAGCTTAGAACTAGCGGGAATCTACAATGAGCAGTTCTTC
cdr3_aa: CASSLELAGIYNEQFF

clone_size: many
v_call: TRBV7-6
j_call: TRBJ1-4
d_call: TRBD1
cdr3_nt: TGTGCCAGCAGCTTGAACAGGGGCGCAACTAATGAAAAACTGTTTTTT
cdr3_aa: CASSLNRGATNEKLFF

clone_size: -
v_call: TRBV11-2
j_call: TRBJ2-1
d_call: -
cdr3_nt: TGTGCCAGCAGCTTCGGTGAGCAGTTCTTC
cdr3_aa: CASSFGEQFF

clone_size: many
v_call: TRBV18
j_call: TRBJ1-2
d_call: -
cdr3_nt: TGTGCCAGCTCACTTGACGGACCCTATGGCTACACCTTC
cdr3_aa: CASSLDGPYGYTF